This T cell receptor (beta chain) was recorded in a study of T cells in localized non-small cell lung cancer. The study, taken as a whole, reports: Since sequencing was restricted to only one region of the tumor, intratumor heterogeneity remains a possibility. In adjacent lung, a median roughly 56 of the top 100 tumor clones were found. Uninvolved adjacent lung, not tumor, had the highest T cell clonality. Overall survival was longer when the density of T cells in the blood was higher.

Trimming removed 7 bases at V and 2 bases at J, with 11 bases between. This CDR3 is 13 amino acids long. Looked up from germline, CDR1 is WSHSY and CDR2 is SAAADI. For this clone: Its antigen remains unknown.

Sequencing used immunoSEQ multiplex PCR; TCRdb keeps in-frame clones, though not all of them. The sample has 2,200 or so clones; about 20% are singletons. This specimen was lung tumor tissue, taken before any cancer treatment. J is TRBJ2-5 and V is TRBV10-2; tentative D call: TRBD2 (6 bases). This receptor was obtained from a man between 40 and 75 years old with stage II lung adenocarcinoma. The DNA of the CDR3 is TGCGCCAGCACGCGGGGTGAACAAGAGACCCAGTACTTC. This codes for CASTRGEQETQYF.